The rows below give T cell receptor beta chains drawn from one sample of a study of cytomegalovirus exposure and HLA in healthy donors. Profiled with immunoSEQ multiplex PCR; TCRdb holds only in-frame clones, not every one. The sample records around 150,000 clones, roughly 80% being singletons. Sample: PBMCs. These receptors were obtained from a female donor in good health and CMV-seronegative. The CDR3 runs from the conserved cysteine through the conserved F or W. Part of the rows lack a size; the others show once, few, many or a class for expanded clones.

TRBV30 | . | CAWRQGENYEQYF
TRBV6-6 | . | CASSYSNREQFF
TRBV6-5 | . | CASSYSEGSQPQHF
TRBV19 | . | CASSIIGGVPEGELFF
TRBV19 | . | CASSTYAGAYEQYF
TRBV9 | . | CASSEGPKERETQYF
TRBV11-2 | few | CASSFGGSTDTQYF
TRBV6-5 | . | CASSLKGQGRTEAFF
TRBV11-2 | . | CASSLGPGVNYGYTF
TRBV6-1 | . | CASAPRGVGKAFF
TRBV12-5 | . | CASGLGSGGGYTF
TRBV6-1 | . | CASSVSGTGSYGQYF
TRBV2 | . | CASSRDRAREQYF
TRBV5-1 | . | CASSPQGSGGYTF
TRBV5-1 | few | CASSNQALYTDTQYF
TRBV19 | few | CASSIRENAEAFF
TRBV19 | . | CASSPRLAGGSYEQYF
TRBV5-4 | . | CASSLDTTYEQYF
TRBV18 | once | CASSPSGTTNEKLFF
TRBV6-4 | . | CANQSRGQGVPYEQYF
TRBV19 | few | CASSSTRRPLGTQYF
TRBV4-2 | . | CASSPYPGLPVNTEAFF
TRBV2 | . | CASSESSGAGKNIQYF
TRBV19 | . | CASSTGKRNEQYF
TRBV7-2 | . | CASSLDEGQPQHF
TRBV5-1 | . | CASSLAGVSGNTIYF
TRBV5-1 | . | CASTSSGFAEAFF
TRBV27 | . | CASSLSRGSYEQYF
TRBV7-3 | . | CASSPMGTGGRETQYF